This T cell receptor beta chain stems from a study of blood T cell repertoires in COVID-19. Study information: There were acute and convalescent COVID-19 samples, and they came from the United States, Italy and Spain. The analysed material was cDNA or gDNA that came from T cells, B-cell-depleted T cells, or PBMCs.

The germline gives CDR1 SGHRS, CDR2 YFSETQ. V was cut by 2 bases and J by 2 bases, with 10 bases left in between. This CDR3 is 15 amino acids long. It was during active infection that Seattle patients were enrolled and then longitudinally followed. Original handling: The authors estimated nucleated cell counts from reference gene primer amplification. Assay used: immunoSEQ multiplex PCR; TCRdb lists only in-frame clones, some missing. V and J calls and clone size come straight from that table; D and trimming were deduced from the DNA. The profile shows around 290,000 clones, around 88% of them singletons.

The sequence was collected from a woman in her seventies with COVID-19, enrolled during active disease. Specimen: peripheral blood. The rearrangement joins TRBV5-1 to TRBJ2-2; D unresolved. Here the CDR3 reads CASSFQEPNTGELFF. In DNA form, the CDR3 reads TGCGCCAGCAGCTTTCAGGAACCTAACACCGGGGAGCTGTTTTTT.